This is a list of T cell receptor beta chains from one sample in a study of cytomegalovirus exposure and HLA in healthy donors. Assay used: immunoSEQ multiplex PCR; TCRdb lists only in-frame clones, some missing. The sample records about 120,000 clones, approximately 17% being singletons. The sequencing sample was made of PBMCs. These receptor sequences come from a female donor in good health and CMV-seropositive. CDR3s include the opening cysteine and the closing phenylalanine or tryptophan. A D gene is named only where the DNA matches it firmly. Size is stated for part of the rows, as once, few or many counts, or as a class when the clone is expanded.

TRBJ1-2 TRBD1 few TRBV7-9 TGTGCCAGCAGCTTAGACCGGACAGGACGAGGCTACACCTTC CASSLDRTGRGYTF
TRBJ1-5 - - TRBV6-1 TGTGCCAGCAGTGACAATCCACCCGGGAGGTACAATCAGCCCCAGCATTTT CASSDNPPGRYNQPQHF
TRBJ2-5 - few TRBV12-5 TGTGCTAGTGGTTTGATAGCCAACGGGACCCAGTACTTC CASGLIANGTQYF
TRBJ2-7 - - TRBV2 TGTGCCAGCAGTGAAGCCCCCATAGCGGTCGCCTACGAGCAGTACTTC CASSEAPIAVAYEQYF
TRBJ2-3 TRBD2 few TRBV5-1 TGCGCCAGCAGCTCGGGACTAGCGGAGAGCACAGATACGCAGTATTTT CASSSGLAESTDTQYF
TRBJ1-5 - - TRBV30 TGTGCCTGGAGCGCCCCCAGACAGCCCCAGCATTTT CAWSAPRQPQHF
TRBJ1-5 TRBD1 few TRBV5-1 TGCGCCAGCAGCCCGATCCCGGGACAGGGGAAAAGAACGAGCAATCAGCCCCAGCATTTT CASSPIPGQGKRTSNQPQHF
TRBJ2-6 - few TRBV30 TGTGCCTGGAGTGTACTACGTGGATCTGGGGCCAACGTCCTGACTTTC CAWSVLRGSGANVLTF
TRBJ2-7 TRBD1 few TRBV5-6 TGTGCCAGCAGCTGGGGGCTCGGACAGGACCTCTCCTACGAGCAGTACTTC CASSWGLGQDLSYEQYF
TRBJ2-7 TRBD2 few TRBV28 TGTGCCAGCAGTCCCAGCGGGAGGCTCTACGAGCAGTACTTC CASSPSGRLYEQYF
TRBJ1-2 TRBD1 - TRBV19 TGTGCCAGTAGTTTTCCGGACAGGACTAACTATGGCTACACCTTC CASSFPDRTNYGYTF
TRBJ2-7 TRBD1 - TRBV6-5 TGTGCCAGCAGCCCCGGCTGGGACAGGGCCTACGAGCAGTACTTC CASSPGWDRAYEQYF
TRBJ1-2 - - TRBV5-1 TGCGCCAGCAGCCCCCCCCGCCGGGACTATGGCTACACCTTC CASSPPRRDYGYTF
TRBJ1-5 TRBD1 few TRBV28 TGTGCCAGCAGTTTAACCGACAGGGATCGACAGCCCCAGCATTTT CASSLTDRDRQPQHF
TRBJ1-1 - few TRBV11-2 TGTGCCAGCAGCTTAGATGGCTTTCTGAACACTGAAGCTTTCTTT CASSLDGFLNTEAFF
TRBJ2-5 - - TRBV9 TGTGCCAGCAGCGTAGGAGGTAGAGACGAGACCCAGTACTTC CASSVGGRDETQYF
TRBJ2-7 TRBD1 few TRBV30 TGTGCCTGGAGTGCCGGGACAGTCCTCTACGAGCAGTACTTC CAWSAGTVLYEQYF
TRBJ2-7 - few TRBV2 TGTGCCAGCAGTGAGCAGGGTACATCCTACGAGCAGTACTTC CASSEQGTSYEQYF
TRBJ1-3 TRBD1 few TRBV30 TGTGCCTCTGACAGGGTATCTGGAAACACCATATATTTT CASDRVSGNTIYF
TRBJ1-2 - - TRBV4-3 TGCGCCAGCAGCCATGGGGGGGACACCTATGGCTACACCTTC CASSHGGDTYGYTF
TRBJ2-1 - - TRBV4-1 TGCGCCAGCAGCCAAGATCTAGCATCCTACAATGAGCAGTTCTTC CASSQDLASYNEQFF
TRBJ1-5 TRBD1 - TRBV18 TGTGCCAGCTCACCACCGACAGGGAGGAATCAGCCCCAGCATTTT CASSPPTGRNQPQHF
TRBJ1-6 - - TRBV15 TGTGCCACCAGCAGAGATCCCAGGGCTTATTCACCCCTCCACTTT CATSRDPRAYSPLHF
TRBJ2-2 - few TRBV5-4 TGTGCCAGCAGCTTGGGCGGCCGCAACACCGGGGAGCTGTTTTTT CASSLGGRNTGELFF
TRBJ2-3 TRBD2 - TRBV9 TGTGCCAGCAGCGTGTACCCCGTGGAGTGGGGGGGAACCACAGATACGCAGTATTTT CASSVYPVEWGGTTDTQYF